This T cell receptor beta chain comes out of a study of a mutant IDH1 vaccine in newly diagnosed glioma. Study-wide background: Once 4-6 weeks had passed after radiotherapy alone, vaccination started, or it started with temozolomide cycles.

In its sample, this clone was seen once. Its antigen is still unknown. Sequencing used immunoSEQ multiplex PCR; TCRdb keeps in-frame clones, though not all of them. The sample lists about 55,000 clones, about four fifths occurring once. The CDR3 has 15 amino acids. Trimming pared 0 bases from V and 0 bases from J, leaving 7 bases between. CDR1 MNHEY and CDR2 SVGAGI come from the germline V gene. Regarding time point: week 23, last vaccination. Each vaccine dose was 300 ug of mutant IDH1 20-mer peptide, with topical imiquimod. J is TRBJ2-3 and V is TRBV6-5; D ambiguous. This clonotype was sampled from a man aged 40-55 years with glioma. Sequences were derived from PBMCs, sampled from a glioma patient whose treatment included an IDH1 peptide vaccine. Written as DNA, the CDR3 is TGTGCCAGCAGTTACTCGGGCAAGAGCACAGATACGCAGTATTTT. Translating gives CASSYSGKSTDTQYF.